The present T cell receptor (beta chain) was sequenced within a study of blood T cell repertoires in COVID-19. V dropped 5 bases and J dropped 1 base, with 12 bases sitting between them. This CDR3 comprises 15 residues. In germline, CDR1 is SEHNR, CDR2 FQNEAQ (reference sequence). Original methodology: Counts of nucleated cells, estimated from reference gene primer amplification, were obtained. The protocol was immunoSEQ multiplex PCR, while the TCRdb copy is restricted to in-frame clones and leaves out a portion. V, J and clone size are taken as reported in that table, and D and trimming were inferred from the DNA itself. This table has about 100,000 clones, roughly 84% appearing once.

The gene calls are TRBV7-9 and TRBJ1-5, with D possibly TRBD1 on 5 matching bases. The sequence was collected from a man aged 30 to 45 in a cohort sampled during active COVID-19. Sequencing was done on a sample of peripheral blood. CDR3 sequence reads: CASSPSDRSNQPQHF. As DNA, the CDR3 is TGTGCCAGCAGCCCCTCCGACAGAAGCAATCAGCCCCAGCATTTT.